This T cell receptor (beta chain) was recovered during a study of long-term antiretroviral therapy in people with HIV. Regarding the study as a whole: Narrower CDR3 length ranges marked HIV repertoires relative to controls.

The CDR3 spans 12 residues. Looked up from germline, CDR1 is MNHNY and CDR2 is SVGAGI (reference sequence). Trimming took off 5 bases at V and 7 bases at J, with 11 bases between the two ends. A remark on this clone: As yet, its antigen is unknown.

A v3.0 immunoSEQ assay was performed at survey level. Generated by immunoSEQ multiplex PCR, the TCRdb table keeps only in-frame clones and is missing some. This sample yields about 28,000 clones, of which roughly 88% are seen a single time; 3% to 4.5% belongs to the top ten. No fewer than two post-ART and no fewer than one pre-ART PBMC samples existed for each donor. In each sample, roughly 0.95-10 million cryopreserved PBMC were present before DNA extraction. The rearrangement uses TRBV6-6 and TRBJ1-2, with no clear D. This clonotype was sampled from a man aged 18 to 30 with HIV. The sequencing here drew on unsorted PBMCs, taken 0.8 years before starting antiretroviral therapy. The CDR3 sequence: CASSDLIVGYTF. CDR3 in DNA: TGTGCCAGCAGTGACCTTATAGTTGGCTACACCTTC.